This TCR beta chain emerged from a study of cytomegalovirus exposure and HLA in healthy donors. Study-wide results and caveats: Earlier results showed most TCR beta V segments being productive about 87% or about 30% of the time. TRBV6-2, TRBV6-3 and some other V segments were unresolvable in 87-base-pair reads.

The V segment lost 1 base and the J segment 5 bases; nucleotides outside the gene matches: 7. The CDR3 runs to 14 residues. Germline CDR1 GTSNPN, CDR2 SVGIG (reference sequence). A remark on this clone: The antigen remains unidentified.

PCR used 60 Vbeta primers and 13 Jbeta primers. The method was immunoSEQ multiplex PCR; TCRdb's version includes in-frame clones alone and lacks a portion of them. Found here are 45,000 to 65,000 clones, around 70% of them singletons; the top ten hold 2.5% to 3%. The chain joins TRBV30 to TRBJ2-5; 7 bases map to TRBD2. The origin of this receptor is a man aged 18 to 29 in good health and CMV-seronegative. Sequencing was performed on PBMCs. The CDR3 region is CAWSGRESYETQYF. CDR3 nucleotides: TGTGCCTGGAGTGGGCGGGAGAGTTACGAGACCCAGTACTTC.